Each of the 7 T cell receptor beta chains below was sequenced from the same sample in a study of blood T cell repertoires in COVID-19. Profiled with immunoSEQ multiplex PCR; TCRdb holds only in-frame clones, not every one. The data contain 90,000 to 140,000 clones, around 76% of them singletons. Sequencing was carried out using peripheral blood. The receptors derive from a woman aged 70-85 years with acute or convalescent COVID-19.

This rearrangement joins TRBV5-5 to TRBJ1-4, with 7 bases matching TRBD1. V lost 6 bases to trimming and J lost 5 bases; unmatched junction nucleotides: 10. The CDR3 spans 15 residues. The germline V gene encodes CDR1 SGHKS and CDR2 YYEKEE (reference sequence). The CDR3 is CASNPTGNKNEKLFF. DNA for the CDR3: TGTGCCAGCAACCCGACAGGGAACAAAAATGAAAAACTGTTTTTT.

V usage is TRBV20-1 and J usage is TRBJ1-2; D is unclear. V lost 6 bases and J lost 4, with 9 bases in between. The CDR3 is made up of 11 amino acids. Germline CDR1 and CDR2: DFQATT and SNEGSKA (reference sequence). CDR3 nucleotides: TGCAGTGCCCCCGGACTCTATGGCTACACCTTC. Its protein product is CSAPGLYGYTF.

This chain joins TRBV6-6 and TRBJ1-6; 7 bases fit TRBD1. With 7 bases clipped from V and 2 bases from J, the junction kept 5 bases outside the gene matches. Germline CDR1 MNHNY, CDR2 SVGAGI (reference sequence). This CDR3 has 15 amino acids. For the CDR3, the DNA is TGTGCCAGCACGGACAGGTTCACCTATAATTCACCCCTCCACTTT. Translation gives CASTDRFTYNSPLHF.

The sample holds one count of this clone. The chain is built from TRBV10-3 and TRBJ2-3; 8 bases are a match to TRBD1. The CDR3 length is 13 residues. The J segment lost 4 bases and the V segment lost 7 bases, leaving 4 bases of the junction unmatched. Germline V gives CDR1 ENHRY, CDR2 SYGVKD. This CDR3 reads CAINPQGADTQYF. The CDR3 bases are TGTGCCATCAATCCACAGGGGGCAGATACGCAGTATTTT.

The chain recombines TRBV9 with TRBJ2-5; 7 nucleotides agree with TRBD2. Germline CDR1 and CDR2: SGDLS and YYNGEE. With 4 bases clipped from V and 2 bases from J, the junction kept 5 bases outside the gene matches. CDR3 size: 14 residues. CDR3 sequence reads: CASSPTGGQETQYF. The CDR3 region has the DNA TGTGCCAGCAGCCCCACGGGGGGTCAAGAGACCCAGTACTTC.

The J gene is TRBJ1-2, the V gene TRBV30, with D unresolved. CDR3 length: 12 residues. The V gene's germline CDR1 is GTSNPN and CDR2 SVGIG (reference sequence). V lost 7 bases and J lost 4, with 13 bases in between. The CDR3 reads CAYEERLYGYTF. CDR3 DNA sequence: TGTGCCTATGAGGAGAGACTCTATGGCTACACCTTC.

This chain uses TRBV15 with TRBJ2-3; 12 bases fit TRBD2. There are 16 residues in the CDR3. Unmatched junction bases numbered 5, after V lost 3 bases and J lost 4 bases. The V gene's germline CDR1 is LNHNV and CDR2 YYDKDF (reference sequence). The DNA for the CDR3 is TGTGCCACCAGCAGGGGAGGGACTAGCGGGCCAGATACGCAGTATTTT. Translation gives CATSRGGTSGPDTQYF.